The clone carrying this TCR beta chain is medium-sized. The antigen remains undetermined. The template was genomic DNA from peripheral blood, not RNA. A mixed TRB-A/B primer pool amplified rearranged TRB by multiplex touch-down PCR. Each CDR3 protein is one row after TCRdb ran MiXCR on the multiplex PCR reads. The data show 10,000 to 15,000 distinct CDR3 sequences, 35% to 45% seen once. This sample was taken from a study of T cell repertoires in aging, cancer and after chemotherapy. Looking at the study overall: Donors were grouped into six age bands spanning 30 or younger through 70 or older. The full dataset contained about 10 million TCR reads. Study-level findings and limits: Healthy donors lost TCR diversity with age mainly through richness, cancer patients through richness and evenness.

The junction had 14 bases not matched to a gene; V was cut back by 7 bases and J by 9 bases. Germline CDR1 and CDR2: SQVTM and ANQGSEA. The CDR3 spans 14 residues. This receptor was obtained from a human donor in good health. The donor label of this sample is uncertain. The chain joins TRBV29-1 to TRBJ2-1; TRBD2 agrees at 8 bases. Material for sequencing was blood. The CDR3 is CSAQDGLAGSEQFF. Written as DNA, the CDR3 is TGCAGCGCTCAGGACGGCCTAGCGGGTTCTGAGCAGTTCTTC.